Sequencing of this T cell receptor (beta chain) was carried out in a study of T-cell reconstitution after alpha-beta-depleted transplantation in children. General study findings and limits: At the one-year point after transplant, T-cell counts and TCRbeta diversity were found to come mostly from T cells that had been newly produced.

This clonotype has ten or more counts. Antigen: not known. Germline V gene lookup returns CDR1 MGHRA and CDR2 YSYEKL. The CDR3 length is 15 residues. The V end was cut by 0 bases, the J end by 0 bases, with 9 bases between. Molecular barcoding with unique molecular identifiers was used for the TCRbeta library. TCRdb re-derived calls from the PCR reads in MiXCR, one entry per CDR3 protein. Of under 3,500 distinct CDR3 sequences listed, around 10% were seen once; the top ten hold 70% to 80%. This clonotype originated in a patient aged 2-10 years who had a stem cell transplant for inherited bone marrow failure, so the T cells may come from the graft donor. The source was PBMCs, mostly from graft donor cells, collected 360 days after TCRalphabeta/CD19-depleted stem cell transplant. The V and J genes are TRBV4-1 and TRBJ2-7; the D is unclear. The CDR3: CASSQEARSSYEQYF. The DNA for the CDR3 is TGCGCCAGCAGCCAAGAAGCGAGAAGCTCCTACGAGCAGTACTTC.